The present entry profiles one T cell receptor (beta chain) with its context. Its antigen is not yet known. Per-base qualities were not stored, and no clone one base away is much larger. The entry originates in a study of blood T cell repertoires in COVID-19 (dated by TCRdb to 2020 to 2021). Turning to the overall study: Samples covering the acute and convalescent phases of COVID-19 were provided by collaborators in the United States, Italy and Spain. HLA class I and class II types, where available, came from metadata supplied by the sample provider rather than from assay-based typing. The samples were drawn from the first 160 participants of the ongoing ImmuneRACE study and from 1,254 subjects provided by 6 global collaborators. The dataset comprised deeply sampled blood TCRbeta repertoires from subjects exposed to, actively infected with, or recovered from COVID-19. The repertoires were released in a freely available public database meant as a resource for research on the immune response to SARS-CoV-2. The sample metadata nearly always contained a de-identified subject ID, COVID-19 status, age in years and sex. The material from the prospective study consisted of cDNA or gDNA derived from T cells, B-cell-depleted T cells, or PBMCs.

TCRbeta CDR3 regions were amplified from genomic DNA by means of the immunoSEQ Assay, a bias-controlled multiplex PCR. From the authors' description of their analysis: Within the assay, amplification of reference gene primers was used to estimate how many nucleated cells each sample contained. To quantify the absolute abundance of each unique TCRbeta CDR3 rearrangement, sequence reads were collapsed and filtered. Productive Simpson clonality was computed per sample as the square root of Simpson's diversity index over productive rearrangements. The source is immuneACCESS, and TCRdb retained only in-frame sequences with V and J called. Part of the clones is not carried over; for the studies checked, unresolved V genes explain less than half of this, and the remainder is unexplained. The V and J calls and clone size were taken over from that table, and D and trimming were inferred from the DNA. Across this sample there are some 50,000 clones, with around 84% seen only once. The top ten clonotypes cover approximately 29% of the sample.

V loses 5 bases, J loses 3 bases, and the germline ends lie 16 bases apart. The germline V gene provides CDR1 MNHEY and CDR2 SVGAGI. CDR3 length: 15 amino acids, cysteine to phenylalanine. Of all the DNA, just the CDR3 is kept, 45 bases in frame from base 1. Summary of the overall study and its limitations: The quantity of clinical and demographic metadata differed by source and by participant and was supplied without curation.

The collaborating institutions used their own protocols to collect whole blood in K2EDTA tubes. For TCRbeta analysis, collaborator samples were shipped as frozen whole blood, as isolated PBMCs, or as DNA extracted from either sample type. Rearrangement joined TRBV6-5 to TRBJ1-2, with an unclear D gene assignment. Sequencing used peripheral blood. The TCR comes from a human donor in a cohort sampled during active COVID-19. The CDR3 reads as follows: CASSRSGIAHYGYTF. The sequenced DNA is TGTGCCAGCAGTCGGTCGGGGATTGCACACTATGGCTACACCTTC.